The entry that follows covers one TCR beta chain sequence. These data belong to a study of blood T cell repertoires in COVID-19. Study background: Nucleic acid was either cDNA or gDNA, and it came from T cells, B-cell-depleted T cells, or PBMCs.

Germline V CDR1 and CDR2: SGDLS, YYNGEE. The CDR3 has 16 residues. J lost 5 bases, V lost 3 bases, and 12 bases had no gene match. As handled by the study authors: Amplification from reference gene primers served as the basis for estimated nucleated cell counts. The assay was immunoSEQ multiplex PCR, and TCRdb's table has in-frame clones only and misses some. The V and J calls and the clone size are those of that table, but D and trimming were determined from the DNA. Among 250,000 to 350,000 clones listed, around 89% were seen once. This sequence was found in a woman between 50 and 59 years old with active or convalescent COVID-19. The J gene is TRBJ1-2, the V gene TRBV9; 8 bases line up with TRBD1. Sequences were obtained from peripheral blood. The CDR3 nucleotides are TGTGCCAGCAGCGAGCCAGAACAGGGGGTTCCTTATGGCTACACCTTC. It is translated as CASSEPEQGVPYGYTF.